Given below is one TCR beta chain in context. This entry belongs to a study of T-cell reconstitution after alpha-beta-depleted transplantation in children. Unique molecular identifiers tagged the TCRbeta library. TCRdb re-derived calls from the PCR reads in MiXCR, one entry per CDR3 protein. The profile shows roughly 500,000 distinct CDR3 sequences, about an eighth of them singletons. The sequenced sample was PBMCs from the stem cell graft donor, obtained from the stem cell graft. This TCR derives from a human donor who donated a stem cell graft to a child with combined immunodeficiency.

CDR3: CASSENDRAPYEQYF. In DNA form, the CDR3 reads TGTGCCAGCAGCGAAAACGACAGGGCCCCTTACGAGCAGTACTTC. The chain combines TRBV5-6 with TRBJ2-7, with TRBD1 matching over 7 bases. The CDR3 length is 15 residues. V shed 4 bases, J shed 4 bases, and the junction held 11 bases outside the gene matches. Germline V gives CDR1 SGHDT, CDR2 YYEEEE.